The 21 T cell receptor beta chains presented below share a single source sample, sequenced in a study of cytomegalovirus exposure and HLA in healthy donors (dated by TCRdb to about 2017). Library creation used the immunoSEQ multiplex PCR assay. For the multiplex PCR, a mixture combining 60 forward primers for TCR Vbeta segments and 13 reverse primers for TCR Jbeta segments was used. Here the immuneACCESS table is served through TCRdb, limited to in-frame sequences with V and J called. Missing clones are a known gap in these copies; in checked studies unresolved V genes cover under half, and the rest lacks a known reason. This sample comprises around 130,000 clones, around 74% of them detected only once. Of the sample, 5.5% to 8.5% is held by the ten largest clones. The sequenced sample consisted of PBMCs. Receptor source: a middle-aged man in good health and CMV-seropositive.

The V and J genes are TRBV5-1 and TRBJ1-2; D call uncertain. This CDR3 has 14 residues. Deletions cut 1 base from V and 2 bases from J, with 9 bases between. CDR1 is SGHRS, CDR2 YFSETQ, per germline. The CDR3 bases are TGCGCCAGCAGCTTGTCTGACGGGAACTATGGCTACACCTTC. It yields the protein CASSLSDGNYGYTF.

The J gene is TRBJ2-2, the V gene TRBV4-1; 8 positions agree with TRBD1. CDR3 length equals 19 residues. Trimming removed 0 bases from V and 0 bases from J; junction bases left unmatched: 9. CDR1 is MGHRA and CDR2 is YSYEKL in the germline V gene. CDR3 in DNA: TGCGCCAGCAGCCAAGATCTACCGGACAGGGCCGCGAACACCGGGGAGCTGTTTTTT. Translated, it gives CASSQDLPDRAANTGELFF.

This rearrangement joins TRBV27 to TRBJ1-1; tentative D call: TRBD1 (5 bases). Looked up from germline, CDR1 is MNHEY and CDR2 is SMNVEV (reference sequence). The V end was cut by 4 bases, the J end by 4 bases, with 16 bases between. The CDR3 length is 15 residues. The CDR3 nucleotides are TGTGCCAGCAGTTCCCCGGACACAGCCGCCACTGAAGCTTTCTTT. Protein sequence: CASSSPDTAATEAFF.

The V gene is TRBV7-2, the J gene TRBJ2-3; 7 bases are shared with TRBD1. J lost 2 bases, V lost 2 bases, and 7 bases had no gene match. Germline lookup yields CDR1 SGHTA and CDR2 FQGNSA. This CDR3 comprises 16 residues. The CDR3 here is CASSLQSGTVTDTQYF. For the CDR3, the DNA is TGTGCCAGCAGCTTACAATCCGGGACAGTCACAGATACGCAGTATTTT.

This clone was detected once. The rearrangement links TRBV7-9 to TRBJ2-5; 8 nucleotides match TRBD1. Germline loops: CDR1 SEHNR, CDR2 FQNEAQ (reference sequence). The CDR3 sequence is 15 residues long. The J segment lost 3 bases and the V segment lost 4 bases, leaving 7 bases of the junction unmatched. CDR3 protein: CASSYGQGAKETQYF. The CDR3 DNA reads TGTGCCAGCAGCTACGGGCAGGGGGCTAAAGAGACCCAGTACTTC.

The sample holds one count of this clone. The chain recombines TRBV28 with TRBJ1-6; perhaps TRBD1 as D (6 bases). Germline V CDR1 and CDR2: MDHEN, SYDVKM. V lost 5 bases, J lost 8 bases, and 16 bases lay in between. The CDR3 consists of 15 residues. The CDR3 DNA reads as TGTGCCAGCAGTCCTCAGGAAGGGGGTTATTCACCCCTCCACTTT. Translation gives CASSPQEGGYSPLHF.

This clone was observed a single time. The chain is built from TRBV5-6 and TRBJ2-1; D gene uncertain. V was trimmed by 5 bases and J by 7 bases, leaving 7 bases between them. Germline V gene sequence: CDR1 SGHDT, CDR2 YYEEEE. CDR3 size: 11 residues. CDR3 residues: CASRNWNEQFF. The CDR3 coding sequence is TGTGCCAGCAGGAACTGGAATGAGCAGTTCTTC.

The chain combines TRBV28 with TRBJ1-6; D gene unclear. Germline loops: CDR1 MDHEN, CDR2 SYDVKM. CDR3 size: 15 residues. V was shortened by 3 bases and J by 8 bases, with 14 bases between the two germline ends. The CDR3 nucleotides are TGTGCCAGCAGTTTCTGGGCAGTCAAGGATTCACCCCTCCACTTT. Translating gives CASSFWAVKDSPLHF.

The gene calls are TRBV6-1 and TRBJ2-7; 11 nucleotides agree with TRBD1. Germline V gene data show CDR1 as MNHNS and CDR2 as SASEGT. The CDR3 runs 13 residues. Unmatched junction bases numbered 7, after V lost 8 bases and J lost 7 bases. The CDR3 is CASHRDRGYEQYF. The DNA of the CDR3 is TGTGCCAGCCACCGGGACAGGGGGTATGAGCAGTACTTC.

The chain uses TRBV7-3 and TRBJ2-7, with TRBD2 as a possible D gene (5 bases). This CDR3 region has 17 residues. The germline V gene encodes CDR1 SGHTA and CDR2 FQGTGA. V was cut by 0 bases and J by 1 base, with 16 bases left in between. CDR3 nucleotides: TGTGCCAGCAGCTTAACTGGGGTGCCCCCGGGATCCTACGAGCAGTACTTC. Residues: CASSLTGVPPGSYEQYF.

In its sample, this clone was seen a few times. This chain joins TRBV5-1 and TRBJ2-2; D might be TRBD1 (6 bases). This CDR3 spans 14 amino acids. Germline CDR1 reads SGHRS; CDR2 reads YFSETQ. V shed 3 bases and J shed 4 bases, with 10 bases lying between them. CDR3 in DNA: TGCGCCAGCAGCTCTTTGGACAGCACCGGGGAGCTGTTTTTT. Encoded protein: CASSSLDSTGELFF.

The V and J genes are TRBV5-1 and TRBJ2-5; the match to TRBD2 covers 11 bases. Germline V gene data show CDR1 as SGHRS and CDR2 as YFSETQ. The trim removed 4 bases at V and 8 bases at J, leaving 16 bases unmatched. The CDR3 has 17 residues. CDR3 in amino acids: CASSASGTSGTSVTQYF. DNA for the CDR3: TGCGCCAGCAGCGCCTCCGGGACTAGCGGTACCAGCGTCACCCAGTACTTC. The complete variable domain, with remaining parts taken from reference TRBV5-1 and TRBJ2-5, reads KAGVTQTPRYLIKTRGQQVTLSCSPISGHRSVSWYQQTPGQGLQFLFEYFSETQRNKGNFPGRFSGRQFSNSRSEMNVSTLELGDSALYLCASSASGTSGTSVTQYFGPGTRLLVL.

This clone is medium-sized by share. The chain carries TRBV4-1 and TRBJ1-6; tentative D call: TRBD1 (5 bases). The CDR3 contains 14 residues. Germline CDR1 and CDR2: MGHRA and YSYEKL. Trimming stripped 1 base from V and 10 bases from J, with 11 bases between. The CDR3 reads CASSQVAGNSPLHF. The CDR3 bases are TGCGCCAGCAGCCAAGTAGCAGGGAACTCACCCCTCCACTTT.

This chain uses TRBV7-9 with TRBJ2-7, with TRBD1 identical over 8 bases. Germline V gene lookup returns CDR1 SEHNR and CDR2 FQNEAQ (reference sequence). The CDR3 spans 15 residues. V was clipped by 6 bases and J by 1 base; unmatched bases: 8. CDR3 amino acids: CASSSRTGNSYEQYF. Here the CDR3 DNA reads TGTGCCAGCAGTTCTAGGACAGGGAATTCCTACGAGCAGTACTTC. The variable domain in full, with the rest retrieved from reference TRBV7-9 and TRBJ2-7, is DTGVSQNPRHKITKRGQNVTFRCDPISEHNRLYWYRQTLGQGPEFLTYFQNEAQLEKSRLLSDRFSAERPKGSFSTLEIQRTEQGDSAMYLCASSSRTGNSYEQYFGPGTRLTVT.

This clone was seen a few times. The chain joins TRBV7-6 to TRBJ1-4; weak D call: TRBD1 (5 bases). V lost 2 bases and J 1 base, leaving 11 bases between the germline ends. The CDR3 totals 16 residues. Germline V gives CDR1 SGHVS, CDR2 FNYEAQ. CDR3 residues: CASSLRSTVTNEKLFF. The CDR3 DNA reads as TGTGCCAGCAGCTTAAGGTCGACAGTAACTAATGAAAAACTGTTTTTT. Full variable domain (remainder filled in from reference TRBV7-6 and TRBJ1-4): GAGVSQSPRYKVTKRGQDVALRCDPISGHVSLYWYRQALGQGPEFLTYFNYEAQQDKSGLPNDRFSAERPEGSISTLTIQRTEQRDSAMYRCASSLRSTVTNEKLFFGSGTQLSVL.

The V and J genes are TRBV6-5 and TRBJ1-4, with TRBD1 identical over 8 bases. This CDR3 region has 15 residues. The germline gives CDR1 MNHEY, CDR2 SVGAGI. Germline trimming cut 1 base from V and 7 bases from J; bases unmatched to any gene: 5. CDR3 nucleotide sequence: TGTGCCAGCAGTTACTTTCCAGGGGGCGGTGAAAAACTGTTTTTT. Protein product: CASSYFPGGGEKLFF.

The V call is TRBV5-6, the J call TRBJ2-7, with 7 bases identical to TRBD2. V shed 5 bases and J 4 bases; nucleotides not matched to a gene: 9. The CDR3 runs to 14 residues. From germline, CDR1 is SGHDT and CDR2 YYEEEE. The CDR3 here is CASSPGGGLYEQYF. Here the CDR3 DNA reads TGTGCCAGCAGTCCGGGGGGAGGGTTGTACGAGCAGTACTTC.

The chain employs TRBV6-5 and TRBJ1-1, with D possibly being TRBD1 (6 bases). CDR1 is MNHEY and CDR2 is SVGAGI in the germline V gene. This CDR3 region has 15 residues. Trimming removed 5 bases from V and 4 bases from J, with 17 bases in between. This CDR3 reads CASSKLGATGTEAFF. The DNA of the CDR3 is TGTGCCAGCAGTAAATTGGGGGCGACGGGCACTGAAGCTTTCTTT.

The chain is built from TRBV7-9 and TRBJ2-7, with a possible D match to TRBD2 (6 bases). V was clipped by 5 bases and J by 5 bases, with 16 bases between them. This CDR3 has 14 residues. Looked up from germline, CDR1 is SEHNR and CDR2 is FQNEAQ (reference sequence). The CDR3 loop reads CASSHNRGDHEQYF. CDR3 sequence (DNA): TGTGCCAGCAGCCACAACCGCGGGGACCACGAGCAGTACTTC. Combining the CDR3 with reference TRBV7-9 and TRBJ2-7 gives the whole variable domain DTGVSQNPRHKITKRGQNVTFRCDPISEHNRLYWYRQTLGQGPEFLTYFQNEAQLEKSRLLSDRFSAERPKGSFSTLEIQRTEQGDSAMYLCASSHNRGDHEQYFGPGTRLTVT.

The chain links TRBV30 to TRBJ2-7; perhaps TRBD1 as D (7 bases). With 0 bases removed from V and 4 bases from J, the gap between germline ends came to 13 bases. Germline values: CDR1 GTSNPN, CDR2 SVGIG (reference sequence). The CDR3 covers 14 residues. Here the CDR3 DNA reads TGTGCCTGGAGTGTGGAGACAGGGAGGTACGAGCAGTACTTC. It encodes CAWSVETGRYEQYF.

This chain connects TRBV2 to TRBJ1-5, with 8 bases fitting TRBD1. The germline CDR1 and CDR2 sequences are SNHLY and FYNNEI. There are 15 residues in the CDR3. The V and J ends lost 5 bases and 7 bases, in that order; junction bases with no gene match: 10. The CDR3 DNA reads TGTGCCAGCAGTTCCGGGACAGGTATCAACCAGCCCCAGCATTTT. Its translation is CASSSGTGINQPQHF. The full variable domain, its missing parts supplied by reference TRBV2 and TRBJ1-5, is EPEVTQTPSHQVTQMGQEVILRCVPISNHLYFYWYRQILGQKVEFLVSFYNNEISEKSEIFDDQFSVERPDGSNFTLKIRSTKLEDSAMYFCASSSGTGINQPQHFGDGTRLSIL.